This TCR beta chain was found in a study of breast tumors, draining lymph nodes, adjacent tissues. Germline-derived CDR1 and CDR2 are DFQATT and SNEGSKA (reference sequence). The CDR3 has 14 amino acids. This clonotype has ten or more counts. Given a much more abundant clone one base away, this may be a read error. TCRdb called the multiplex PCR reads again in MiXCR, with one record for every CDR3 protein. There are approximately 180,000 distinct CDR3 sequences in the sample; approximately 33% occur only once, and about 3.8% lies in the top ten. Samples came from axillary lymph nodes draining the breast cancer.

The sample consisted of axillary lymph node tissue. This receptor was identified in a female donor with breast cancer. Some clones in this sample may be carry-over from other donors' samples. The chain is built from TRBV20-1 and TRBJ2-1; unclear D gene. The CDR3 reads CSVRSRTAYNEQFF. The CDR3 nucleotides are TGCAGTGTTAGATCGCGGACGGCCTACAATGAGCAGTTCTTC.